Below are 25 T cell receptor beta chains sequenced from a single sample in a study. TCRdb analysed the 5' RACE reads with MiXCR anew, one entry per CDR3 protein. The sample consists of about 9,000 distinct CDR3 sequences, under 50% of them appearing once. Treg sorting used a CD4+CD25+CD127-/low gate. The material sequenced was Tregs sorted from a lymph node. These receptors were obtained from a female donor with breast cancer.

The CDR3 DNA is TGTGCCAGCAGCTTGTCGGGAGGGCCCTCCTACAATGAGCAGTTCTTC. It translates to CASSLSGGPSYNEQFF. The chain recombines TRBV7-2 with TRBJ2-1; TRBD2 agrees at 8 bases. CDR1 SGHTA and CDR2 FQGNSA come from the germline V gene. The trim removed 3 bases at V and 0 bases at J, leaving 4 bases unmatched. This CDR3 region has 16 residues.

A word on this clonotype: Compared with germline, one end of the junction differs, possibly owing to a read error. The rearrangement links TRBV20-1 to TRBJ2-4; 14 bases line up with TRBD2. The CDR3 is 14 amino acids. The germline gives CDR1 DFQATT, CDR2 SNEGSKA (reference sequence). The CDR3 coding sequence is TGCAGTGCGGGACTAGCGGGAGCCAAAAACATTCAGTGCTTC. It translates to CSAGLAGAKNIQCF.

This clonotype has a handful of counts. V usage is TRBV27 and J usage is TRBJ1-4; a possible D gene is TRBD1 (6 bases). CDR1 is MNHEY and CDR2 is SMNVEV in the germline V gene (reference sequence). V gave up 5 bases and J gave up 4 bases, with 17 bases separating them. The CDR3 totals 16 residues. CDR3 nucleotide sequence: TGTGCCAGCAGTCCACTTCCGGGACATAATAATGAAAAACTGTTTTTT. Its translation is CASSPLPGHNNEKLFF.

The V call is TRBV5-1, the J call TRBJ2-2, with D perhaps matching TRBD2 (6 bases). Germline CDR1 is SGHRS and CDR2 is YFSETQ. The V gene lost 9 bases and the J gene lost 0 bases, with 12 bases spanning the gap. There are 14 residues in the CDR3. The CDR3 here is CATRAGPNTGELFF. The CDR3 nucleotides are TGCGCCACCCGAGCGGGCCCGAACACCGGGGAGCTGTTTTTT.

The gene calls are TRBV27 and TRBJ2-1; possibly TRBD2 for D (6 bases). CDR1 and CDR2 from the germline V gene are MNHEY and SMNVEV (reference sequence). V was pared by 3 bases and J by 1 base, with 7 bases between. The CDR3 contains 14 residues. The CDR3 coding sequence is TGTGCCAGCAGTTTGGGGGGTTCCTACAATGAGCAGTTCTTC. Amino acid sequence: CASSLGGSYNEQFF.

The V call is TRBV6-5, the J call TRBJ2-1; 7 bases agree with TRBD1. J lost 5 bases, V lost 2 bases, and 12 bases had no gene match. Germline CDR1 is MNHEY and CDR2 is SVGAGI. This CDR3 is built from 17 residues. This chain's CDR3 is CASSYTSGQSSHNEQFF. The CDR3 nucleotides read TGTGCCAGCAGTTACACCTCGGGACAGTCCTCGCACAATGAGCAGTTCTTC.

The rearrangement links TRBV28 to TRBJ2-7; unclear D gene. The CDR3 loop spans 12 amino acids. CDR1 is MDHEN, CDR2 SYDVKM, per germline. The ends were cut back, 2 bases at V and 6 bases at J, with 8 bases in the middle. The CDR3, as DNA: TGTGCCAGCAGTTTACAGCCCCTCGAGCAGTACTTC. Amino acids: CASSLQPLEQYF.

This clonotype was seen a handful of times. The genes are TRBV29-1 and TRBJ2-1; TRBD1 might be the D (6 bases). Germline CDR1 reads SQVTM; CDR2 reads ANQGSEA. The ends were cut back, 1 base at V and 9 bases at J, with 10 bases in the middle. The CDR3 runs 12 residues. CDR3 amino acids: CSVEVTGFEQFF. CDR3 nucleotide sequence: TGCAGCGTTGAAGTTACAGGGTTTGAGCAGTTCTTC.

Points on this clonotype: A much larger clonotype is one base distant, so this may be a read error. CDR3: CASGFDRLSKAFF. As DNA, the CDR3 is TGTGCCAGCGGCTTCGACCGCCTGAGCAAGGCTTTCTTT. This chain connects TRBV14 to TRBJ1-1; D gene unclear. With 8 bases removed from V and 11 bases from J, the gap between germline ends came to 21 bases. This CDR3 is built from 13 residues. CDR1 and CDR2 (germline): SGHDN, FVKESK.

V and J are TRBV20-1 and TRBJ2-7, with D possibly being TRBD2 (6 bases). The CDR3 has 16 residues. The germline CDR1 and CDR2 sequences are DFQATT and SNEGSKA (reference sequence). V gave up 3 bases and J gave up 2 bases, with 20 bases separating them. The CDR3 coding sequence is TGCAGTGCTAGGGGTTTGGGCGGGGTGCCAACCTACGAGCAGTACTTC. Encoded protein: CSARGLGGVPTYEQYF.

The chain employs TRBV4-1 and TRBJ1-1, with D possibly being TRBD1 (6 bases). The V gene's germline CDR1 is MGHRA and CDR2 YSYEKL. V gave up 1 base and J gave up 0 bases, with 15 bases separating them. This CDR3 has 17 residues. CDR3 residues: CASSQGPGTPMNTEAFF. CDR3 DNA: TGCGCCAGCAGCCAAGGTCCCGGGACACCTATGAACACTGAAGCTTTCTTT.

The DNA of the CDR3 is TGTGCCACCAGCAGAGAGGGGACTAGCGGGGGGTTTTACAATGAGCAGTTCTTC. Translated, it gives CATSREGTSGGFYNEQFF. The genes are TRBV15 and TRBJ2-1, with 15 bases fitting TRBD2. V was pared by 0 bases and J by 4 bases, with 4 bases of the junction left unmatched. The CDR3 runs 18 residues. CDR1 is LNHNV and CDR2 is YYDKDF in the germline V gene (reference sequence).

This clonotype was seen a handful of times. The chain joins TRBV5-1 to TRBJ2-7; possible D gene TRBD1, 6 bases. Between the trimmed V and J ends, which lost 1 base and 3 bases, there was a span of 11 bases. Germline V gene lookup returns CDR1 SGHRS and CDR2 YFSETQ. The CDR3 sequence is 14 residues long. CDR3 amino acids: CASSLRDINYEQYF. In DNA form, the CDR3 reads TGCGCCAGCAGCTTGCGGGACATTAACTACGAGCAGTACTTC. The complete variable domain, with remaining parts taken from reference TRBV5-1 and TRBJ2-7, reads KAGVTQTPRYLIKTRGQQVTLSCSPISGHRSVSWYQQTPGQGLQFLFEYFSETQRNKGNFPGRFSGRQFSNSRSEMNVSTLELGDSALYLCASSLRDINYEQYFGPGTRLTVT.

This clonotype was seen a handful of times. V is TRBV11-2 and J is TRBJ2-3; maybe TRBD1 (6 bases). V lost 1 base and J 2 bases, leaving 22 bases between the germline ends. Germline CDR1 and CDR2: SGHAT and FQNNGV. The CDR3 runs 19 residues. CDR3 DNA sequence: TGTGCCAGCAGCTTAGTTAGTTTGGGCAGGGGCCTCCCCACAGATACGCAGTATTTT. This codes for CASSLVSLGRGLPTDTQYF.

V gene TRBV20-1 combines with J gene TRBJ2-3; D might be TRBD1 (6 bases). Trimming pared 3 bases from V and 0 bases from J, leaving 13 bases between. CDR1 DFQATT and CDR2 SNEGSKA come from the germline V gene (reference sequence). The CDR3 has 15 amino acids. The CDR3 sequence is CSASRQDTSTDTQYF. The CDR3 DNA is TGCAGTGCTAGTCGACAGGATACTAGCACAGATACGCAGTATTTT.

This clonotype was observed a handful of times. The chain uses TRBV6-5 and TRBJ1-2; no firm D call. CDR1 is MNHEY, CDR2 SVGAGI, per germline. CDR3 size: 13 residues. Deletions cut 6 bases from V and 2 bases from J, with 10 bases between. The CDR3 DNA is TGTGCCAGCAGCCTCGGGGTGAACTATGGCTACACCTTC. Encoded protein: CASSLGVNYGYTF.

The chain joins TRBV12-3 or TRBV12-4 to TRBJ1-5; 7 nucleotides agree with TRBD1. The CDR3 covers 13 residues. V trimming: 5 bases; J trimming: 6 bases; junction bases outside the gene matches: 4. The chain's CDR3 is CASSPGGSQPQHF. DNA for the CDR3: TGTGCCAGCAGTCCAGGGGGATCTCAGCCCCAGCATTTT.

This clonotype was detected only a few times. This rearrangement joins TRBV5-1 to TRBJ1-2; D unclear. V dropped 4 bases and J dropped 5 bases, with 15 bases sitting between them. Per the germline V gene, CDR1 is SGHRS and CDR2 is YFSETQ. The CDR3 loop spans 14 amino acids. CDR3 sequence: CASSPEDGEYGYTF. The CDR3 DNA sequence: TGCGCCAGCAGCCCAGAGGACGGAGAATATGGCTACACCTTC.

The chain recombines TRBV20-1 with TRBJ1-2, with D unresolved. V dropped 2 bases and J dropped 4 bases, with 11 bases sitting between them. The CDR3 is 13 residues long. CDR1 and CDR2 (germline): DFQATT, SNEGSKA (reference sequence). The CDR3 sequence: CSARNHPGYGYTF. DNA of the CDR3: TGCAGTGCTAGAAACCACCCTGGCTATGGCTACACCTTC.

This clonotype was observed a handful of times. The V gene is TRBV4-1, the J gene TRBJ1-2, with a tentative D call TRBD1 (6 bases). CDR1 MGHRA and CDR2 YSYEKL come from the germline V gene. Trimming cost V 1 base and J 2 bases, with 11 bases left between them. The length of the CDR3 is 15 residues. This CDR3 reads CASSQVSGANYGYTF. The CDR3 DNA reads TGCGCCAGCAGCCAAGTTTCAGGGGCAAACTATGGCTACACCTTC.

The CDR3 reads CASSWDRGELDEQFF. DNA of the CDR3: TGTGCCAGCAGTTGGGACCGGGGCGAATTGGATGAGCAGTTCTTC. The V gene is TRBV28, the J gene TRBJ2-1, with D perhaps assigned TRBD1 or TRBD2 (5 bases each). The CDR3 spans 15 residues. Germline V lookup: CDR1 MDHEN, CDR2 SYDVKM. V shed 4 bases and J shed 8 bases, with 18 bases lying between them.

With respect to this clonotype: The CDR3 end shows no conserved phenylalanine or tryptophan, and so a read error is likely. This chain links TRBV6-1 with TRBJ2-3; 12 bases match TRBD2. This CDR3 is built from 15 residues. Germline CDR1 is MNHNS and CDR2 is SASEGT. J lost 0 bases, V lost 6 bases, and 1 base had no gene match. The CDR3 sequence is CASRGLAGSTDTQYL. CDR3 sequence (DNA): TGTGCCAGCAGGGGACTAGCGGGTAGCACAGATACGCAGTATCTT.

This clonotype has a handful of counts. The chain recombines TRBV20-1 with TRBJ2-1, with 13 bases aligning to TRBD2. V shed 4 bases and J 0 bases; nucleotides not matched to a gene: 9. The length of the CDR3 is 18 residues. Germline V gives CDR1 DFQATT, CDR2 SNEGSKA (reference sequence). CDR3 DNA sequence: TGCAGTGCTAATTCCCTGGGACTAGCGGGGAGCTCCTACAATGAGCAGTTCTTC. It translates to CSANSLGLAGSSYNEQFF.

As to this clonotype: At one boundary the junction diverges from the germline segment, which might be a read error. The rearrangement links TRBV11-2 to TRBJ1-1; D might be TRBD1 (5 bases). CDR1 and CDR2 from the germline V gene are SGHAT and FQNNGV. The CDR3 has 13 amino acids. CDR3 protein: CASSLDRGTEAFF. In DNA, the CDR3 is TGTGCCAGCAGCCTAGATAGGGGCACTGAAGCTTTCTTT.

This clonotype was recorded a few times. This sequence joins TRBV6-6 and TRBJ1-1; 11 bases match TRBD1. Germline CDR1 and CDR2: MNHNY and SVGAGI (reference sequence). The V and J ends lost 8 bases and 10 bases, in that order; junction bases with no gene match: 12. The CDR3 runs 14 residues. The CDR3 bases are TGTGCCAGCCAGGACAGGGGGCGCCTATCGGTAGCTTTCTTT. Translating it yields CASQDRGRLSVAFF.